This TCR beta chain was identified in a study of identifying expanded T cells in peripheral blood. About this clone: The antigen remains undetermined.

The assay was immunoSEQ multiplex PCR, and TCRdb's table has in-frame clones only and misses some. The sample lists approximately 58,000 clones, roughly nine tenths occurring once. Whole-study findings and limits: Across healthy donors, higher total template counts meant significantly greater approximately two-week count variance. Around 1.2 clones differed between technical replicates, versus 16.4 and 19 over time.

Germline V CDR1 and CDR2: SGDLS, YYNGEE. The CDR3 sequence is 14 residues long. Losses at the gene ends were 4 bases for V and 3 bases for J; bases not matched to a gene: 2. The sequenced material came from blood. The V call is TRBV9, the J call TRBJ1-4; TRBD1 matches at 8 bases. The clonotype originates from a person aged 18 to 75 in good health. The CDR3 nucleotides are TGTGCCAGCAGCCTGGGACAGGCTAATGAAAAACTGTTTTTT. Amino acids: CASSLGQANEKLFF.